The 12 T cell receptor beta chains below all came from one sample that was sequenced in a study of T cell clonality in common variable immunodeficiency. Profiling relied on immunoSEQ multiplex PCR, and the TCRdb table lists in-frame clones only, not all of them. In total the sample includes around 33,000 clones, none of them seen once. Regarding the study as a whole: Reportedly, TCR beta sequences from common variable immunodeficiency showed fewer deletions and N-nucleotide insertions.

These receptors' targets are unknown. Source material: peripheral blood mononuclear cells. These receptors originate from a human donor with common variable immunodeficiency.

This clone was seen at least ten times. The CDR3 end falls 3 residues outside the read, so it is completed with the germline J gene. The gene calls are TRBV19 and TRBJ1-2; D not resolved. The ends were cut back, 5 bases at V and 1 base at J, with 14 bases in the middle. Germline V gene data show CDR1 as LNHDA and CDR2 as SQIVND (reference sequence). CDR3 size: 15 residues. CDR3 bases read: TGTGCCAGTAGTCGTGCGTTACCAATTAACTATGGC. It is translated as CASSRALPINYG. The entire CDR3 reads CASSRALPINYGYTF.

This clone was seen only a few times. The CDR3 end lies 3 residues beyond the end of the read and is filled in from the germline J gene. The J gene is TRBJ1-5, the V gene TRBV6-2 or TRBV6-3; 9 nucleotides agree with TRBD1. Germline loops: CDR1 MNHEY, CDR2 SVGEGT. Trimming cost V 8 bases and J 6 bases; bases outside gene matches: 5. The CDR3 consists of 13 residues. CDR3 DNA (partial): TGTGCCAGCGATGACAGGGGGGTTCAGCCC. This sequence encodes CASDDRGVQP. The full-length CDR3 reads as CASDDRGVQPQHF.

CDR3 amino acids: CASSPPGWGVGEKLFF. Partial CDR3 DNA: TGTGCCAGCTCACCACCGGGATGGGGGGTTGGTGAAAAA. This chain links TRBV18 with TRBJ1-4; D is perhaps TRBD1 (5 bases). The read is 3 residues too short to cover the CDR3 end, so that end is filled in from the germline J gene. Germline V lookup: CDR1 KGHSH, CDR2 LQKENI. This CDR3 has 16 amino acids. V was pared by 0 bases and J by 7 bases, with 15 bases between.

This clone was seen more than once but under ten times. Partial CDR3 DNA: TGCAGTGCTAAAGAGCGGGAGGGCCTGAAGTCCTACAATGAG. It codes for CSAKEREGLKSYNE. The whole CDR3 is CSAKEREGLKSYNEQFF. The chain joins TRBV20-1 to TRBJ2-1; 10 bases are shared with TRBD2. Read coverage stops 3 residues before the CDR3 terminus; the germline J gene supplies the remainder. After removal of 4 bases from V and 1 base from J, the junction contained 10 bases not matched to a gene. Germline CDR1 is DFQATT and CDR2 is SNEGSKA (reference sequence). This CDR3 has 17 residues.

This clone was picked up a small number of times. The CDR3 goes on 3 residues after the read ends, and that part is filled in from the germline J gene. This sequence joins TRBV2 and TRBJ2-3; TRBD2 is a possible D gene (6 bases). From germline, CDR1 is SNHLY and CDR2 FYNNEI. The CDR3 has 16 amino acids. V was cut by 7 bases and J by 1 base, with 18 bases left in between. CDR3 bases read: TGTGCCAGCACCCTCTTAACTCCGGGGGGCACAGATACG. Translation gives CASTLLTPGGTDT. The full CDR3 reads CASTLLTPGGTDTQYF.

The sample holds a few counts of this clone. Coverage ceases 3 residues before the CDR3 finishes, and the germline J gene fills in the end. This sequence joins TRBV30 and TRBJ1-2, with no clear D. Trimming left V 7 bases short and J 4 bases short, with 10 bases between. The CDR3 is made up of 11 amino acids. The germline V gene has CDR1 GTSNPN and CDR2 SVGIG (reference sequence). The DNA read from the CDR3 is TGTGCCTCCACTAGAAGCTATGGC. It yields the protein CASTRSYG. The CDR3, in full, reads CASTRSYGYTF.

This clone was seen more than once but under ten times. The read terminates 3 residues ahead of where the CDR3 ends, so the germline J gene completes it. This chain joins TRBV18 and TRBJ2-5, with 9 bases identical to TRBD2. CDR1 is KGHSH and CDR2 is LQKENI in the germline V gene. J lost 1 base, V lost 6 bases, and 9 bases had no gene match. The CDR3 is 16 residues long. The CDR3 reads CASSPRASGAQETQYF. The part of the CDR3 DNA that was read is TGTGCCAGCTCGCCCCGGGCTAGCGGGGCCCAAGAGACC.

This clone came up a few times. The CDR3 protein is CASQGTGELFF. CDR3 DNA, as far as it was read: TGTGCCAGTCAGGGGACCGGGGAG. The gene calls are TRBV19 and TRBJ2-2, with D possibly TRBD1 on 6 matching bases. The missing CDR3 end, 3 residues past where the read stops, is filled in from the germline J gene. This CDR3 comprises 11 residues. CDR1 LNHDA and CDR2 SQIVND come from the germline V gene (reference sequence). The V and J ends lost 8 bases and 5 bases respectively, with 6 bases between them.

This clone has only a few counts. The CDR3: CASSLSGDGRETQYF. The sequenced part of the CDR3 DNA is TGCGCCAGCAGCCTGAGCGGGGATGGGCGGGAGACC. V gene TRBV5-1 combines with J gene TRBJ2-5; TRBD2 matches 7 bases. The read stops 3 residues short of the end of the CDR3; the missing end is completed from the germline J gene. From germline, CDR1 is SGHRS and CDR2 YFSETQ. The V gene end was trimmed by 4 bases and the J gene end by 5 bases; junction bases not matched to a gene: 11. The CDR3 sequence is 15 residues long.

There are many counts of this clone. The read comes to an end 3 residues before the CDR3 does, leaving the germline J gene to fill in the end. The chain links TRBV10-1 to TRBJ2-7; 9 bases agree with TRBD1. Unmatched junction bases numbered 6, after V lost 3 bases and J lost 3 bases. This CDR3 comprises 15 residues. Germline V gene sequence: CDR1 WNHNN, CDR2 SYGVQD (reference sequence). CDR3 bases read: TGCGCCAGCAGTGAAACAGGGGGCCCCAGCTACGAG. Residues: CASSETGGPSYE. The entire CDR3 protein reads CASSETGGPSYEQYF.

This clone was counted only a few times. The CDR3 protein is CASSAADSGSYEQYF. Incomplete CDR3 DNA: TGTGCCAGCAGTGCTGCGGACAGCGGATCCTACGAG. The chain is built from TRBV6-1 and TRBJ2-7; possible D gene TRBD1, 6 bases. From the germline J gene comes the end of the CDR3, since the read stops 3 residues before it. V shed 4 bases and J shed 1 base, with 14 bases lying between them. This CDR3 is 15 amino acids long. Germline assignment: CDR1 MNHNS and CDR2 SASEGT.

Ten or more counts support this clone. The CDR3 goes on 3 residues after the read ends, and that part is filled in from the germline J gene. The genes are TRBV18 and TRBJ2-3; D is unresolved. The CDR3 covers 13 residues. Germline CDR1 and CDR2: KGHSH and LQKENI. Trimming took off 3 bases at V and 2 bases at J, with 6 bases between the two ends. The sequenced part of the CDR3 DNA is TGTGCCAGCTCACCGACTTTCACAGATACG. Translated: CASSPTFTDT. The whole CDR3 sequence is CASSPTFTDTQYF.